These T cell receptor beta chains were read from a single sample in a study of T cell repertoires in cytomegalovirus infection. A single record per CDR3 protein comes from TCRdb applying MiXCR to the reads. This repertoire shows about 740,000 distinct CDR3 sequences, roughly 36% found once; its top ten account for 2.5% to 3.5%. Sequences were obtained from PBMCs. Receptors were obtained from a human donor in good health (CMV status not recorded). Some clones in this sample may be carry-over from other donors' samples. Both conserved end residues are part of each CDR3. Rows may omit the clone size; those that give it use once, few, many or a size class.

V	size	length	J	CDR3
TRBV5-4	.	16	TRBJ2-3	CASSSSNSGRADTQYF
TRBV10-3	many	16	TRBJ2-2	CAMRETPPGYTGELFF
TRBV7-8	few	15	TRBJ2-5	CASSLYGRRGETQYF
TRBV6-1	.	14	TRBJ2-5	CASSGQQVGETQYF
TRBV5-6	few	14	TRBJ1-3	CASSFKGEGNTIYF
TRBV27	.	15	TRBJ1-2	CASSTDRERAYGYTF
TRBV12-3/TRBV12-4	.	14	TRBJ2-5	CASSFIAGKETQYF
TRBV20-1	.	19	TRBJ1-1	CSANFLGLTGYDMNTEAFF
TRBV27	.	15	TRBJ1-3	CASSLSRDSGNTIYF
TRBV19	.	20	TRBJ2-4	CASSSSSGGPYRLAKNIQYF
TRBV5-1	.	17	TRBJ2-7	CASSLGGRGQTSYEQYF
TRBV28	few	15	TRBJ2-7	CASSGAQVASYEQYF
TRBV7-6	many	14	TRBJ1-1	CASSLWAANTEAFF
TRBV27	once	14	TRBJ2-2	CARRDFSNTGELFF
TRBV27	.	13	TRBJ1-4	CASSSGQIGKLFF
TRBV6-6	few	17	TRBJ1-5	CASSPQGPGNGNQPQHF
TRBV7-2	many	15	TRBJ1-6	CASSFGRGNNSPLHF
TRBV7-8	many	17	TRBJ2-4	CASSLAWGASTKNIQYF
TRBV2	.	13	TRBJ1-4	CASRQRRGEKLFF
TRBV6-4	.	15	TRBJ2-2	CASSGLAEGYGELFF
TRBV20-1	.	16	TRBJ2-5	CSARDATGWTQETQYF
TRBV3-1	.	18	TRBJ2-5	CASSQEPSGSGRQETQYF
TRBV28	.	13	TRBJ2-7	CASSLGPAFEQYF
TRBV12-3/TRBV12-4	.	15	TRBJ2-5	CASSLRQGAQGTQYF
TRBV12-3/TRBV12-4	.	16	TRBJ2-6	CASSPKSGAGANVLTF
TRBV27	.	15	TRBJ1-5	CASSPHRALNQPQHF
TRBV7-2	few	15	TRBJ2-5	CASSLAGGPAETQYF
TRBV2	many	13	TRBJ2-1	CASSETNGNEQFF
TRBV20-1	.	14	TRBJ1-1	CSAKNRQGGPEAFF
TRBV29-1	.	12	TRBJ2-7	CSIRQGPYEQYF
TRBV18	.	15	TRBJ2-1	CASSPIKSSYNEQFF
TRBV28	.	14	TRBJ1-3	CASTSGGNGNTIYF
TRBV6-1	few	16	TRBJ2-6	CASIEGLSSGANVLTF
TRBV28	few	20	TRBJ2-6	CATHRLGTSGRGSGANVLTF
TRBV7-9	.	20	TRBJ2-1	CASSQVVGSPRPAGHNEQFF
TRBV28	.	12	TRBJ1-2	CASSLRRQGYTF
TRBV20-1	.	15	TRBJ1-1	CSAAHPVPVGTEDFF
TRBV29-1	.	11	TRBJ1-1	CSARRDTEAFF
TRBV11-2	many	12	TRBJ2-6	CASSGGANVLTF
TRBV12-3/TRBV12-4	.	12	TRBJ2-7	CASCYGAVEQYF
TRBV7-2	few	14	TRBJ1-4	CASSFNPTNEKLFF
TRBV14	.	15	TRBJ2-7	CASSPRDRGRYEQYF
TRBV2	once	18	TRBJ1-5	CATRQTGTILYSNQPQHF
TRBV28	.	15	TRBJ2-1	CASRNPGKLNNEQFF
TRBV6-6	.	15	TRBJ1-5	CASSYGGGMGQPQHF
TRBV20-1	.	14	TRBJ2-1	CSASGLAGTNEQFF
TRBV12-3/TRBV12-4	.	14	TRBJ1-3	CASNRGFAGNTIYF
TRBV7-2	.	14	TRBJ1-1	CASSSGQGPTTLQF
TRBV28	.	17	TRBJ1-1	CASRYGQQETMNTEAFF
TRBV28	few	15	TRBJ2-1	CASRPEGGGLNEQFF
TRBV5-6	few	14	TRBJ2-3	CASLRTSYADTQYF
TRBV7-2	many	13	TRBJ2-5	CASSWGAKETQYF
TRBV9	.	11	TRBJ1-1	CASGSSAEAFF
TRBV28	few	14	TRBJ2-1	CASSFGTRGAEQFF
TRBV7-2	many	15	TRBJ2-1	CASSLVNRGYNEQFF